The clone carrying this T cell receptor (beta chain) was observed a few times. These data belong to a study of T-cell reconstitution after alpha-beta-depleted transplantation in children. Looked up from germline, CDR1 is WNHNN and CDR2 is SYGVQD (reference sequence). The V and J ends lost 4 bases and 1 base, in that order; junction bases with no gene match: 0. This CDR3 region has 15 residues. The authors prepared the TCRbeta library with unique molecular identifiers. TCRdb reprocessed the PCR reads via MiXCR and lists one record per CDR3 protein. The table lists 300,000 or so distinct CDR3 sequences, over 8% of them singletons.

The chain joins TRBV10-1 to TRBJ2-1; 11 bases line up with TRBD2. This clonotype originated in a human donor who donated a stem cell graft to a child with SCID. The starting material was PBMCs from the stem cell graft donor, obtained from the stem cell graft. This CDR3 is CASSASGGSYNEQFF. In nucleotides, the CDR3 is TGCGCCAGCAGTGCTAGCGGGGGGTCCTACAATGAGCAGTTCTTC.